This T cell receptor (beta chain) was retrieved from a study of vaccination effects on CD4 cells after COVID-19. The wider study: The study sampled a couple of convalescent patients 16 days and one week before vaccination. Notes on the study in general: Few convalescent patients were studied, and early post-infection samples were lacking. Clones induced by infection and by vaccine showed marked clonal contraction late after vaccination.

Comments on this clone: Its specificity is unknown.

CD4+ T cells specific for antigen were expanded with viral peptide pools by the ViraFEST assay before sequencing. Isolation of CD4+ T cells took place after around 10 days of culture. Documented for the person is a PCR-confirmed SARS-CoV-2 infection occurring between March and December 2020. Germline V gives CDR1 SGDLS, CDR2 YYNGEE. V was cut by 3 bases and J by 7 bases, with 17 bases left in between. The CDR3 length is 16 residues. Method: immunoSEQ multiplex PCR; TCRdb's copy keeps in-frame clones and lacks some. The sample gives about 70,000 clones, roughly 73% of which show up once; around 5% is in the top ten.

The V call is TRBV9, the J call TRBJ1-6, with D possibly TRBD1 on 6 matching bases. The source is a human donor who had a prior SARS-CoV-2 infection. This material consisted of CD4+ T cells from PBMCs cultured with HIV peptides, taken before COVID-19 vaccination. The subset: HIV-1 Nef peptide pool negative control/reference culture. In DNA form, the CDR3 reads TGTGCCAGCAGCGCCAGGTTAGGGGGGCGAAATTCACCCCTCCACTTT. Translated: CASSARLGGRNSPLHF.